A selection of T cell receptor beta chains follows, all from one sample in a study of PD-L1 blockade in urothelial cancer. The method was immunoSEQ multiplex PCR; TCRdb's version includes in-frame clones alone and lacks a portion of them. The profile shows around 63,000 clones, 81% of them singletons. Sequenced material: PBMCs, taken around atezolizumab (anti-PD-L1) treatment. Receptor source: a man between 65 and 80 years old with urothelial cancer. Each CDR3 is given with its conserved first and last residue. D genes are given only for firm matches. Some rows have no size entry. The others give once, few or many, or a class for an expanded clone.

CDR3 protein,CDR3 DNA,J gene,D gene,V gene,clone size
CASSQEGSGSPDTQYF,TGTGCCAGCAGCCAAGAGGGTAGCGGGAGCCCAGATACGCAGTATTTT,TRBJ2-3,TRBD2,TRBV4-2,NA
CASRVAGYTGVTDTQYF,TGTGCCAGCAGGGTCGCGGGTTATACTGGGGTCACAGATACGCAGTATTTT,TRBJ2-3,NA,TRBV28,NA
CASSSPGTGGKGQETQYF,TGTGCCAGCAGCTCCCCCGGGACAGGGGGAAAGGGGCAAGAGACCCAGTACTTC,TRBJ2-5,TRBD1,TRBV5-5,NA
CASSEDPGQTYEQYF,TGTGCCAGCAGTGAAGACCCGGGACAGACCTACGAGCAGTACTTC,TRBJ2-7,TRBD1,TRBV2,once
CASIPGSGSYNEQFF,TGTGCCAGTATTCCCGGGAGTGGATCCTACAATGAGCAGTTCTTC,TRBJ2-1,NA,TRBV19,NA
CASSFGTGGNQPQHF,TGTGCCAGCAGCTTCGGGACAGGGGGCAATCAGCCCCAGCATTTT,TRBJ1-5,TRBD1,TRBV27,NA
CASSPQTGLNEKLFF,TGTGCCAGCAGCCCCCAGACAGGGCTTAATGAAAAACTGTTTTTT,TRBJ1-4,TRBD1,TRBV7-2,NA
CASSRGSMSYNEQFF,TGCGCCAGCAGCCGCGGGAGCATGTCCTACAATGAGCAGTTCTTC,TRBJ2-1,TRBD2,TRBV4-3,NA
CASSQEGLAYNEQFF,TGCGCCAGCAGCCAAGAAGGACTAGCCTACAATGAGCAGTTCTTC,TRBJ2-1,TRBD2,TRBV4-3,NA
CASKHPNTEAFF,TGTGCCAGCAAGCACCCGAACACTGAAGCTTTCTTT,TRBJ1-1,NA,TRBV2,NA
CASSISGRYGYTF,TGTGCCAGTAGTATTTCAGGGCGCTATGGCTACACCTTC,TRBJ1-2,NA,TRBV19,NA
CASRLDRKAEAFF,TGTGCCAGCAGATTGGACAGGAAGGCTGAAGCTTTCTTT,TRBJ1-1,TRBD1,TRBV27,NA
CASSPPPSNTEAFF,TGTGCCAGCTCACCACCTCCTTCGAACACTGAAGCTTTCTTT,TRBJ1-1,NA,TRBV18,NA
CASSRARADTGELFF,TGTGCCAGCAGTCGGGCGAGGGCCGACACCGGGGAGCTGTTTTTT,TRBJ2-2,NA,TRBV6-1,NA
CASRPSGRAYNEQFF,TGTGCCAGCAGGCCTAGCGGGAGGGCCTACAATGAGCAGTTCTTC,TRBJ2-1,TRBD2,TRBV7-3,NA
CASSPEVPSYNEQFF,TGTGCCAGCAGCCCAGAAGTCCCGTCCTACAATGAGCAGTTCTTC,TRBJ2-1,NA,TRBV7-8,NA